This is a list of T cell receptor beta chains from one sample in a study of T-cell memory formation after mild COVID-19. TCRdb independently ran MiXCR on the 5' RACE reads; one entry per CDR3 protein. Of around 530,000 distinct CDR3 sequences detected, less than 25% appear once; the ten largest clones hold 7.5% to 9.5%. Sequencing was performed on PBMCs or a T cell subset sorted from them (not recorded which). These receptors all stem from an adult woman who had mild COVID-19 (a few samples of this study predate the infection). Cell type and time point are not known. The CDR3 runs from the conserved cysteine through the conserved F or W. D genes are given only for firm matches. Part of the rows lack a size; the others show once, few, many or a class for expanded clones.

>TRBJ1-1|TRBV6-5|NA|NA
CASRPQGGGTEAFF
TGTGCCAGCAGGCCACAGGGCGGGGGCACTGAAGCTTTCTTT
>TRBJ2-7|TRBV12-3/TRBV12-4|TRBD2|NA
CASSWGGRGQRDEQYF
TGTGCCAGCAGTTGGGGGGGTCGCGGTCAGCGGGACGAGCAGTACTTC
>TRBJ2-3|TRBV20-1|NA|NA
CSARGRANTDTQYF
TGCAGTGCTAGAGGTAGGGCCAACACAGATACGCAGTATTTT
>TRBJ2-7|TRBV28|TRBD1|NA
CASRLGTGAYYEQYF
TGTGCCAGCAGACTGGGGACAGGGGCTTACTACGAGCAGTACTTC
>TRBJ1-2|TRBV9|NA|NA
CASSPVGTSNYGYTF
TGTGCCAGCAGCCCCGTGGGGACTTCGAACTATGGCTACACCTTC
>TRBJ2-1|TRBV20-1|TRBD1|few
CSARDWTGAYNEQFF
TGCAGTGCTAGAGATTGGACAGGGGCCTACAATGAGCAGTTCTTC
>TRBJ1-1|TRBV3-1|NA|NA
CASSQAQENTEAFF
TGTGCCAGCAGCCAAGCCCAGGAGAACACTGAAGCTTTCTTT
>TRBJ2-5|TRBV6-2/TRBV6-3|NA|few
CASSYFLRTQYF
TGTGCCAGCAGTTACTTCCTCAGGACCCAGTACTTC
>TRBJ1-5|TRBV6-2/TRBV6-3|NA|NA
CASSYGLQPQHF
TGTGCCAGCAGTTATGGCCTCCAGCCCCAGCATTTT
>TRBJ1-2|TRBV16|NA|NA
CASSLFQPYGYTF
TGTGCCAGCAGCCTGTTCCAACCCTATGGCTACACCTTC
>TRBJ2-3|TRBV29-1|NA|NA
CSVESSRAPDTQYF
TGCAGCGTTGAGAGCTCCCGGGCCCCAGATACGCAGTATTTT
>TRBJ2-7|TRBV6-5|TRBD1|NA
CASNRPGQNIYEQYF
TGTGCCAGCAACAGACCGGGACAGAACATATACGAGCAGTACTTC
>TRBJ1-2|TRBV12-3/TRBV12-4|NA|NA
CASSLVGLKGYTF
TGTGCCAGCAGTTTGGTGGGCCTAAAGGGCTACACCTTC
>TRBJ1-2|TRBV12-3/TRBV12-4|NA|few
CASSLKRGVVYGYTF
TGTGCCAGCAGTTTAAAACGGGGGGTGGTCTATGGCTACACCTTC
>TRBJ2-5|TRBV28|TRBD1|NA
CASSFGGQGQETQYF
TGTGCCAGCAGTTTCGGGGGACAGGGCCAAGAGACCCAGTACTTC
>TRBJ1-5|TRBV9|NA|NA
CASSPSGAQPQHF
TGTGCCAGCAGCCCCAGCGGCGCTCAGCCCCAGCATTTT
>TRBJ2-7|TRBV15|TRBD1|NA
CATSRGAGTGSGEQYF
TGTGCCACCAGCAGAGGGGCCGGGACAGGGAGTGGCGAGCAGTACTTC
>TRBJ1-2|TRBV10-3|NA|NA
CAISDNTVDGYTF
TGTGCCATCAGTGACAACACAGTCGATGGCTACACCTTC
>TRBJ2-7|TRBV4-1|TRBD2|few
CASSQGLAGGDFSYEQYF
TGCGCCAGCAGCCAAGGACTAGCGGGGGGCGATTTCTCCTACGAGCAGTACTTC
>TRBJ2-1|TRBV7-8|NA|NA
CASSSGTGTYNEQFF
TGTGCCAGCAGCTCCGGGACGGGGACCTACAATGAGCAGTTCTTC
>TRBJ2-1|TRBV7-9|TRBD2|NA
CASSSGTSHEQFF
TGTGCCAGCAGCTCCGGGACTAGCCATGAGCAGTTCTTC
>TRBJ2-1|TRBV7-2|NA|NA
CASSLVWLGEQFF
TGTGCCAGCAGCCTAGTATGGCTGGGTGAGCAGTTCTTC
>TRBJ2-1|TRBV18|TRBD1|few
CASSPDRAINEQFF
TGTGCCAGCTCACCAGACAGGGCAATCAATGAGCAGTTCTTC
>TRBJ1-6|TRBV1|NA|many
CTSSQVSKARVIGTLHF
TGCACCAGCAGCCAAGTTAGTAAGGCCCGGGTAATCGGGACCCTCCACTTT
>TRBJ2-2|TRBV2|NA|NA
CASRVAVGELFF
TGTGCCAGCAGGGTAGCGGTCGGGGAGCTGTTTTTT
>TRBJ2-7|TRBV19|TRBD1|few
CASSMRTGSSYEQYF
TGTGCCAGTAGTATGCGGACAGGGAGCTCCTACGAGCAGTACTTC
>TRBJ1-5|TRBV12-3/TRBV12-4|NA|NA
CASSTAQGPNQPQHF
TGTGCCAGCAGCACAGCACAGGGCCCTAATCAGCCCCAGCATTTT
>TRBJ2-3|TRBV7-6|TRBD2|NA
CASSSLAGVSTDTQYF
TGTGCCAGCAGCTCCCTAGCGGGGGTAAGCACAGATACGCAGTATTTT